These T cell receptor beta chains were read from a single sample in a study of T-cell reconstitution after alpha-beta-depleted transplantation in children. TCRdb passed the PCR reads through MiXCR, listing each CDR3 protein once. The sample lists about 400,000 distinct CDR3 sequences; around 15% were seen once. Here the sequenced sample was PBMCs, mostly from graft donor cells, taken 360 days after TCRalphabeta/CD19-depleted stem cell transplant. The receptors come from a boy under two years old who had a stem cell transplant for Wiskott-Aldrich syndrome, so the T cells may come from the graft donor. Both conserved end residues are part of each CDR3. A D gene is named only where the DNA matches it firmly. Some rows have no size entry. The others give once, few or many, or a class for an expanded clone.

TRBJ1-2 NA few TRBV29-1 CSVEGQGFYGYTF TGCAGCGTTGAGGGGCAGGGGTTTTATGGCTACACCTTC
TRBJ1-1 NA NA TRBV29-1 CSVGVDLNTEAFF TGCAGCGTTGGGGTAGACCTGAACACTGAAGCTTTCTTT
TRBJ2-3 TRBD2 NA TRBV7-8 CASSLITSGGRTDTQYF TGTGCCAGCAGCTTAATAACTAGCGGAGGGCGCACAGATACGCAGTATTTT
TRBJ2-7 NA NA TRBV5-1 CASSLGEGLSEQYF TGCGCCAGCAGCTTAGGCGAGGGCCTGAGCGAGCAGTACTTC
TRBJ2-7 NA many TRBV5-1 CASSFAGASYEQYF TGCGCCAGCAGCTTCGCGGGGGCCTCCTACGAGCAGTACTTC
TRBJ2-1 NA few TRBV7-9 CASGGNEQFF TGTGCCAGCGGGGGTAATGAGCAGTTCTTC
TRBJ1-2 NA NA TRBV7-9 CASSLDQQRRDGYTF TGTGCCAGCAGCTTAGACCAGCAGCGAAGGGATGGCTACACCTTC
TRBJ2-1 NA NA TRBV5-1 CASSLERSPKLYNEQFF TGCGCCAGCAGCTTGGAGCGGTCGCCGAAGCTCTACAATGAGCAGTTCTTC
TRBJ1-5 NA many TRBV6-5 CASSYSRDQPQHF TGTGCCAGCAGTTACTCCAGGGATCAGCCCCAGCATTTT
TRBJ2-2 NA NA TRBV5-1 CASSFLLPSGELFF TGCGCCAGCAGCTTCCTCTTACCCTCCGGGGAGCTGTTTTTT
TRBJ2-7 NA NA TRBV20-1 CSGSPSGSYEQYF TGCAGTGGATCCCCATCCGGATCCTACGAGCAGTACTTC
TRBJ2-3 NA NA TRBV14 CASSRDPKRSTDTQYF TGTGCCAGCAGCCGGGACCCCAAGAGAAGCACAGATACGCAGTATTTT
TRBJ2-1 TRBD2 few TRBV7-8 CASSLALPRGASPYNEQFF TGTGCCAGCAGCTTAGCGCTCCCGCGGGGGGCGTCGCCCTACAATGAGCAGTTCTTC
TRBJ2-6 NA few TRBV7-2 CASSLAPGANVLTF TGTGCCAGCAGCTTAGCTCCCGGGGCCAACGTCCTGACTTTC
TRBJ2-5 TRBD1 NA TRBV7-2 CASSSRQGEETQYF TGTGCCAGCAGCTCCCGACAGGGGGAAGAGACCCAGTACTTC
TRBJ1-1 NA few TRBV29-1 CGGGNTEAFF TGCGGGGGTGGGAACACTGAAGCTTTCTTT
TRBJ2-7 TRBD1 NA TRBV27 CASSLRFDRAYEQYF TGTGCCAGCAGTTTGAGGTTCGACAGGGCCTACGAGCAGTACTTC
TRBJ2-7 NA many TRBV29-1 CSVYHRLTYEQYF TGCAGCGTGTACCACAGGTTAACCTACGAGCAGTACTTC
TRBJ2-1 NA few TRBV11-2 CASSLQFPDRTYNEQFF TGTGCCAGCAGCTTACAATTCCCGGACAGAACCTACAATGAGCAGTTCTTC